Listed below are T cell receptor beta chains from one sample, sequenced in a study of T cells after yellow fever vaccination. TCRdb re-called the 5' RACE reads with MiXCR, one entry per CDR3 protein. The table includes 120,000 or so distinct CDR3 sequences, nearly 15% detected once. The starting material was CD8+ T cells sorted from PBMCs, obtained 5 days after the yellow fever booster vaccination. The receptor set was obtained from a man aged 18 to 35 who received the YFV17D yellow fever vaccine. Each CDR3 is given with its conserved first and last residue. D genes are given only for firm matches.

V	D	J	CDR3
TRBV11-2	NA	TRBJ2-1	CASSLGRTNSDNEQFF
TRBV12-3/TRBV12-4	NA	TRBJ2-3	CASSTGTVATDTQYF
TRBV4-1	TRBD1	TRBJ2-2	CASSWGQGSGELFF
TRBV15	NA	TRBJ1-1	CATSRDDMSVMGTEAFF
TRBV6-1	NA	TRBJ2-1	CASSDDSSSYNEQFF
TRBV12-5	NA	TRBJ2-1	CASGLVQRASYNEQFF
TRBV5-1	TRBD1	TRBJ2-1	CASSSTGGANNEQFF
TRBV5-1	NA	TRBJ1-2	CASSLKRRDKNYGYTF
TRBV2	TRBD2	TRBJ2-3	CASSGGSGGYTDTQYF
TRBV6-6	NA	TRBJ1-5	CASTLRVYSNQPQHF
TRBV6-2/TRBV6-3	NA	TRBJ2-7	CASSVRGEDEQYF
TRBV27	NA	TRBJ2-7	CASRTGNSYEQYF
TRBV20-1	NA	TRBJ1-3	CSALRQSLSGLNTIYF
TRBV6-5	TRBD1	TRBJ2-1	CASSPPGTGGMGEQFF
TRBV7-3	TRBD1	TRBJ1-1	CASSPTGGRVITEAFF
TRBV4-3	NA	TRBJ2-1	CASSQDLTDSSYNEQFF
TRBV4-1	TRBD1	TRBJ1-2	CASSQDRDRVYGYTF
TRBV11-2	TRBD2	TRBJ2-3	CASSLGRGGAYTQYF
TRBV7-3	NA	TRBJ2-6	CASSLRGSSGANVLTF
TRBV5-5	TRBD2	TRBJ2-4	CASSLAREGLAKNIQYF
TRBV12-3/TRBV12-4	NA	TRBJ1-1	CASSWSGTLEAFF
TRBV5-5	NA	TRBJ2-7	CASSNRYEQYF
TRBV5-4	TRBD2	TRBJ2-1	CASSFGTSGYNEQFF
TRBV24-1	NA	TRBJ1-4	CATSDLGRTNEKLFF
TRBV7-9	TRBD1	TRBJ1-3	CASSEPGGAGNTIYF
TRBV6-2/TRBV6-3	TRBD2	TRBJ2-1	CASSLGLAGVFYNEQFF
TRBV6-5	NA	TRBJ2-7	CASSYSESGSYEQYF
TRBV5-5	NA	TRBJ1-3	CASSLYLGRSSGNTIYF
TRBV5-1	NA	TRBJ2-2	CASSFSPYGTGELFF
TRBV6-5	TRBD2	TRBJ2-7	CASSTPRGRGAWEQYF
TRBV3-1	TRBD1	TRBJ1-5	CASSQDRFSQPQHF
TRBV6-2/TRBV6-3	NA	TRBJ2-2	CASSYSTGELFF
TRBV29-1	TRBD1	TRBJ1-2	CSVNPGTAYGYTF
TRBV6-1	NA	TRBJ2-3	CASSPLPGFTDTQYF
TRBV23-1	TRBD1	TRBJ1-5	CAGKTHVTTGVRQPQHF
TRBV5-5	TRBD2	TRBJ2-1	CASSLPGLEHYNEQFF
TRBV10-1	NA	TRBJ2-1	CASSERGEYNEQFF
TRBV9	NA	TRBJ1-1	CASSVGFRGPEAFF
TRBV10-3	NA	TRBJ2-3	CAIRDVVSDTQYF
TRBV15	NA	TRBJ1-5	CATSSSGSFNQPQHF
TRBV7-9	NA	TRBJ2-6	CASSLAEEYSGANVLTF
TRBV7-9	NA	TRBJ2-3	CASSLGSGSTDTQYF
TRBV12-3/TRBV12-4	NA	TRBJ2-7	CASSLAGPTYEQYF
TRBV4-1	NA	TRBJ1-5	CASSLTEVGQPQHF
TRBV6-2/TRBV6-3	NA	TRBJ2-2	CASTGALNTGELFF
TRBV7-9	NA	TRBJ2-4	CASNAIDAKNIQYF
TRBV5-1	NA	TRBJ2-2	CASSLQEGNTGELFF